Below are 4 T cell receptor beta chains sequenced from a single sample in a study of T cells in Graves' hyperthyroidism and ophthalmopathy. Amplification of TCR beta CDR3 regions used RNA as the template. The HTBI primer set served for first-round RT-PCR of the TCR CDR3. One entry per CDR3 protein results from TCRdb running MiXCR on the multiplex PCR reads. The data hold 450,000 to 600,000 distinct CDR3 sequences, with 15% to 20% observed a single time. The sequencing sample was made of blood. These receptors were taken from a man aged 35-49 years with Graves' ophthalmopathy.

This chain's CDR3 is CASSLGDGGGEETQYF. The CDR3 bases are TGTGCCAGCAGCTTGGGAGACGGCGGGGGTGAAGAGACCCAGTACTTC. This chain uses TRBV5-8 with TRBJ2-5; the match to TRBD2 covers 7 bases. With V trimmed by 0 bases and J by 3 bases, 8 bases remained unmatched. The CDR3 loop spans 16 amino acids. Germline V lookup: CDR1 SGHTS, CDR2 YDEGEE.

This sequence joins TRBV27 and TRBJ1-4; D ambiguous. Germline-derived CDR1 and CDR2 are MNHEY and SMNVEV (reference sequence). The CDR3 is made up of 14 amino acids. V lost 5 bases and J lost 6, with 13 bases in between. CDR3 in DNA: TGTGCCAGCAGTCCTCGGCAGACCGATGAAAAACTGTTTTTT. Protein product: CASSPRQTDEKLFF.

In its sample, this clonotype was seen many times. This chain uses TRBV11-2 with TRBJ2-1; D uncertain. Germline CDR1 and CDR2: SGHAT and FQNNGV. V dropped 4 bases and J dropped 6 bases, with 10 bases sitting between them. The CDR3 covers 13 residues. CDR3 nucleotides: TGTGCCAGCAGCTCGGAGCGCGGCAATGAGCAGTTCTTC. It translates to CASSSERGNEQFF. Based on the CDR3 plus reference TRBV11-2 and TRBJ2-1, the full variable domain is EAGVAQSPRYKIIEKRQSVAFWCNPISGHATLYWYQQILGQGPKLLIQFQNNGVVDDSQLPKDRFSAERLKGVDSTLKIQPAKLEDSAVYLCASSSERGNEQFFGPGTRLTVL.

The chain has TRBV28 and TRBJ2-7; 12 nucleotides agree with TRBD2. Germline CDR1 is MDHEN and CDR2 is SYDVKM. V lost 8 bases and J lost 3; bases outside the gene matches: 5. The CDR3 totals 14 residues. The CDR3 bases are TGTGCCAGCGGACTAGCGGGATCCCGCTACGAGCAGTACTTC. It translates to CASGLAGSRYEQYF.